The rows below give T cell receptor beta chains drawn from one sample of a study of early T cells in non-severe SARS-CoV-2 infection. TCRdb re-called the 5' RACE reads with MiXCR, one entry per CDR3 protein. Among tens of thousands of distinct CDR3 sequences listed, 4% to 5.5% were seen once. The material sequenced was whole blood. The origin of the receptors is an adult who was a healthcare worker with PCR-confirmed SARS-CoV-2 infection or an uninfected control (not recorded which). Each CDR3 is given with its conserved first and last residue. Fields, in order: V gene, D gene, clone size, J gene, CDR3 protein, CDR3 DNA. The D gene is left open where the match is weak. Size tells how often a clone was seen (once, few, many) or the class of an expanded clone, and some rows leave it out.

>TRBV6-6|NA|few|TRBJ2-2
CASSYREYTGELFF
TGTGCCAGCAGTTACAGGGAGTACACCGGGGAGCTGTTTTTT
>TRBV20-1|TRBD2|many|TRBJ2-3
CSARDLPRGLAGPGDTQYF
TGCAGTGCTAGAGATCTTCCCCGTGGACTAGCGGGGCCGGGGGATACGCAGTATTTT
>TRBV4-2|NA|few|TRBJ2-1
CASSQAGAALNEQFF
TGTGCCAGCAGCCAAGCGGGGGCGGCCCTAAATGAGCAGTTCTTC
>TRBV28|NA|many|TRBJ2-7
CASSFGGSANSYEQYF
TGTGCCAGCAGTTTCGGTGGAAGCGCAAACTCCTACGAGCAGTACTTC
>TRBV6-6|TRBD1|few|TRBJ2-1
CASSYPTGTAFYNEQFF
TGTGCCAGCAGTTACCCGACTGGGACAGCGTTCTACAATGAGCAGTTCTTC
>TRBV20-1|NA|many|TRBJ2-5
CSARDELQETQYF
TGCAGTGCTAGAGATGAACTCCAAGAGACCCAGTACTTC
>TRBV29-1|NA|many|TRBJ2-3
CSVGGLMGTDTQYF
TGCAGCGTTGGGGGACTTATGGGCACAGATACGCAGTATTTT
>TRBV2|NA|many|TRBJ2-3
CASRFRSDTQYF
TGTGCCAGCAGGTTTCGCTCAGATACGCAGTATTTT
>TRBV5-1|TRBD1|many|TRBJ1-2
CASSLVRGPYNYGYTF
TGCGCCAGCAGCTTGGTTAGGGGGCCGTATAACTATGGCTACACCTTC
>TRBV20-1|TRBD1|once|TRBJ1-6
CSTRDAGTGYSPLHF
TGCAGTACTAGAGATGCCGGGACAGGATATTCACCCCTCCACTTT
>TRBV5-1|NA|NA|TRBJ2-5
CASSFQQETQYF
TGCGCCAGCAGTTTTCAGCAAGAGACCCAGTACTTC
>TRBV7-3|TRBD2|many|TRBJ2-3
CASSLNPAGEGQYF
TGTGCCAGCAGCTTAAATCCAGCGGGAGAGGGGCAGTATTTT
>TRBV6-6|NA|NA|TRBJ2-2
CASSAVFLNTGELFF
TGTGCCAGCAGTGCTGTTTTTTTGAACACCGGGGAGCTGTTTTTT
>TRBV7-3|NA|medium-sized|TRBJ2-3
CASSSPGERDTQYF
TGTGCCAGCAGCTCCCCGGGAGAACGAGATACGCAGTATTTT
>TRBV18|TRBD1|many|TRBJ2-2
CASSPPGQGSNTGELFF
TGTGCCAGCTCACCACCGGGACAGGGATCTAACACCGGGGAGCTGTTTTTT
>TRBV5-1|NA|NA|TRBJ2-2
CASSFSGSTGELFF
TGCGCCAGCAGCTTTTCGGGAAGCACCGGGGAGCTGTTTTTT
>TRBV4-1|NA|medium-sized|TRBJ2-6
CASSRVFPAANVLTF
TGCGCCAGCAGCCGAGTTTTCCCTGCGGCCAACGTCCTGACTTTC
>TRBV5-4|NA|NA|TRBJ2-7
CASSVRGGAQEQYF
TGTGCCAGCAGCGTTCGAGGGGGGGCGCAAGAGCAGTACTTC
>TRBV5-1|NA|many|TRBJ1-2
CASSSSPLWDGYTF
TGCGCCAGCAGCTCATCCCCTCTGTGGGATGGCTACACCTTC
>TRBV11-2|NA|NA|TRBJ2-1
CASSLDLSSAYNEQFF
TGTGCCAGCAGCTTAGATCTTTCTAGCGCGTACAATGAGCAGTTCTTC
>TRBV2|TRBD1|many|TRBJ1-5
CATTETGNNQPQHF
TGTGCCACCACGGAGACAGGGAACAATCAGCCCCAGCATTTT
>TRBV7-2|NA|few|TRBJ2-7
CASSANRVSYEQYF
TGTGCCAGCAGCGCCAACAGGGTCTCCTACGAGCAGTACTTC
>TRBV10-2|NA|many|TRBJ2-7
CASNPPGGVYEQYF
TGCGCCAGCAATCCCCCCGGGGGAGTCTACGAGCAGTACTTC